Described below is a single TCR beta chain sequence and its context. The antigen remains unidentified. The data originate from a study of blood T cells in healthy people across ages. Findings of the study overall: For the donors, CMV status was unknown and possibly confounded expanded clonotype changes.

Then a second PCR, running about 6 to 12 cycles, was carried out with a sample-barcoded 5' primer and a J-beta primer mix. TCRdb used MiXCR to reprocess the 5' RACE reads, holding one entry per CDR3 protein. The data contain hundreds of thousands of distinct CDR3 sequences, roughly 48% of them seen just once; the ten biggest clones take up approximately 23%. The specimen was blood. The TCR comes from a man aged 80 or over in good health.

In DNA, the CDR3 is TGCAGTGCGGGGGGGGACAAGGAGTATCAGCCCCAGCATTTT. It encodes CSAGGDKEYQPQHF. The chain links TRBV20-1 to TRBJ1-5; D might be TRBD1 (6 bases). The CDR3 covers 14 residues. The V end lost 6 bases, the J end lost 5 bases, and 17 bases lay between the germline ends. Looked up from germline, CDR1 is DFQATT and CDR2 is SNEGSKA (reference sequence).